This entry features one T cell receptor beta chain sequence. Source study methods: Amplification of reference gene primers provided the estimated nucleated cell counts. The method was immunoSEQ multiplex PCR; TCRdb's version includes in-frame clones alone and lacks a portion of them. The DNA was the basis for D and trimming; V, J and clone size are from that table. In the table there are 15,000 to 20,000 clones, roughly 84% of which are singletons. This sample was included in a study of blood T cell repertoires in COVID-19. V shed 6 bases and J shed 3 bases, with 5 bases lying between them. CDR1 is MNHEY and CDR2 is SMNVEV in the germline V gene (reference sequence). The CDR3 extends over 11 amino acids.

V gene TRBV27 combines with J gene TRBJ1-2, with no clear D. Source material: peripheral blood. The clonotype was recovered from a human donor in a cohort sampled during active COVID-19. The CDR3 is CASRDYYGYTF. Written as DNA, the CDR3 is TGTGCCAGCAGGGACTACTATGGCTACACCTTC.